This T cell receptor (beta chain) originates from a study of PD-L1 blockade in urothelial cancer. The V gene's germline CDR1 is SGDLS and CDR2 YYNGEE. V shed 0 bases and J shed 1 base, with 7 bases lying between them. CDR3 size: 14 residues. Sequencing was performed with immunoSEQ multiplex PCR; in TCRdb, only in-frame clones are kept and a portion is missing. Among about 21,000 clones listed, 90% were seen once. Each patient contributed between 1 and 8 total time points of blood mononuclear cells, pretreatment and during treatment. The TCR originated in a woman in her fifties or sixties with urothelial cancer. The chain joins TRBV9 to TRBJ1-1; D not resolved. The material sequenced was PBMCs, taken around atezolizumab (anti-PD-L1) treatment. CDR3 DNA: TGTGCCAGCAGCGTAGCCTACGGGAACACTGAAGCTTTCTTT. Amino acids: CASSVAYGNTEAFF.